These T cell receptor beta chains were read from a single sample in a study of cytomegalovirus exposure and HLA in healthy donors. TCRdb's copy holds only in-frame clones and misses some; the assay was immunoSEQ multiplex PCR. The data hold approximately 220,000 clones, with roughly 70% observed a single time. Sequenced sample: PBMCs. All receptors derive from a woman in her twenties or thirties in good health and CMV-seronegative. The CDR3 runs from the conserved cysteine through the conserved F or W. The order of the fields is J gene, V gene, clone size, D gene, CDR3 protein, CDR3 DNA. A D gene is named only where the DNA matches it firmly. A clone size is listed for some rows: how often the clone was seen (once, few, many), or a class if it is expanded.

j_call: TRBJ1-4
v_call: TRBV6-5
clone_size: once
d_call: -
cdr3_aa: CASSYSRSLLFF
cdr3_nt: TGTGCCAGCAGTTACTCGCGGAGCCTACTGTTTTTT

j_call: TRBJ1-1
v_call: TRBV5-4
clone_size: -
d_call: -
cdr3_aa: CASSSRHQGDTEAFF
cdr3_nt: TGTGCCAGCAGCTCCCGCCACCAAGGGGACACTGAAGCTTTCTTT

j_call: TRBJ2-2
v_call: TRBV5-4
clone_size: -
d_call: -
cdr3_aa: CASSLDRTNTGELFF
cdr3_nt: TGTGCCAGCAGCTTGGACAGGACGAACACCGGGGAGCTGTTTTTT

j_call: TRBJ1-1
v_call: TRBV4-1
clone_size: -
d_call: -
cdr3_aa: CASSQNSIMNTEAFF
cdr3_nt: TGCGCCAGCAGCCAAAACTCTATCATGAACACTGAAGCTTTCTTT

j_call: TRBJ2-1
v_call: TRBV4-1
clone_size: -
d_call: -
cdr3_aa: CASSQDPPATGSYNEQFF
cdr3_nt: TGCGCCAGCAGCCAAGACCCTCCTGCGACGGGCTCCTACAATGAGCAGTTCTTC

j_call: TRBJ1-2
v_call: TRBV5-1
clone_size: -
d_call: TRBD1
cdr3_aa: CASRLDRVPNYGYTF
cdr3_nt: TGCGCCAGCAGACTAGACAGGGTCCCTAACTATGGCTACACCTTC

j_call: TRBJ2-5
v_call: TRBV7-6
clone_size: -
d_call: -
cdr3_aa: CASSHPKEAANQETQYF
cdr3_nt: TGTGCCAGCAGCCACCCAAAGGAAGCGGCGAACCAAGAGACCCAGTACTTC

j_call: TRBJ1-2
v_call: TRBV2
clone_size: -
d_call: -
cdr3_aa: CASSEALQGNYGYTF
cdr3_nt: TGTGCCAGCAGTGAAGCCCTCCAGGGGAACTATGGCTACACCTTC

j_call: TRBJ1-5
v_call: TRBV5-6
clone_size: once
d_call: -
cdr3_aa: CATGGGYEQPQHF
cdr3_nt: TGTGCCACCGGGGGGGGGTATGAGCAGCCCCAGCATTTT

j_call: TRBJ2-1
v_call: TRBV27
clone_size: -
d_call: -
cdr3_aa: CASSPGTLSYNEQFF
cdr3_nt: TGTGCCAGCAGTCCAGGGACTCTCTCCTACAATGAGCAGTTCTTC

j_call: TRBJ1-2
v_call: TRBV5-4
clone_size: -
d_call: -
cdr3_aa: CASSLGHPSNYGYTF
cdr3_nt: TGTGCCAGCAGCTTGGGACATCCCTCTAACTATGGCTACACCTTC

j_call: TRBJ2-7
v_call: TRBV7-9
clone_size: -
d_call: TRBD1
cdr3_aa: CASSPTGGKYEQYF
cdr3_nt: TGTGCCAGCAGCCCGACAGGGGGCAAGTACGAGCAGTACTTC

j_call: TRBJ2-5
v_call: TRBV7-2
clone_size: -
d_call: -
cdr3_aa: CASSLAGVGGETQYF
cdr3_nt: TGTGCCAGCAGCTTAGCAGGAGTAGGCGGAGAGACCCAGTACTTC

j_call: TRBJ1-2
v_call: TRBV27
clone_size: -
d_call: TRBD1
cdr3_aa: CASSLSRGLNYGYTF
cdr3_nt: TGTGCCAGCAGTTTAAGTAGGGGGCTCAACTATGGCTACACCTTC

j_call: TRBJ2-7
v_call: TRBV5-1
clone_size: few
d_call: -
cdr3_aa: CASSLAAGRYEQYF
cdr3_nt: TGCGCCAGCAGCTTGGCTGCGGGGCGATACGAGCAGTACTTC

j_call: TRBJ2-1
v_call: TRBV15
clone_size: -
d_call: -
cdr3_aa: CATSTPFGIGNEQFF
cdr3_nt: TGTGCCACCAGCACACCTTTCGGGATAGGCAATGAGCAGTTCTTC

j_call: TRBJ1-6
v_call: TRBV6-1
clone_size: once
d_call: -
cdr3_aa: CASSDKRTVPGSPLHF
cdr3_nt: TGTGCCAGCAGTGACAAAAGGACAGTCCCGGGTTCACCCCTCCACTTT

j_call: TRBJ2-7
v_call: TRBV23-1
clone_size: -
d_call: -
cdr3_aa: CASSQCIGGDSTSNRGDEQYF
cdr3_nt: TGCGCCAGCAGTCAATGTATCGGGGGCGACAGTACGTCAAACCGGGGGGACGAGCAGTACTTC

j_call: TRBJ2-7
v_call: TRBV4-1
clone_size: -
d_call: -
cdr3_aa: CASSRADSETYEQYF
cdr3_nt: TGCGCCAGCAGCCGGGCGGACTCCGAAACCTACGAGCAGTACTTC

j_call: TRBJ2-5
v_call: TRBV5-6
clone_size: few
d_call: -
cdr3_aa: CASSFEETQYF
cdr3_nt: TGTGCCAGCAGCTTCGAGGAGACCCAGTACTTC

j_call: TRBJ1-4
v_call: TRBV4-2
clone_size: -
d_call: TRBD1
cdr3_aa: CASSSQGATATNEKLFF
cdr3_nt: TGTGCCAGCAGCTCGCAGGGGGCTACGGCAACTAATGAAAAACTGTTTTTT

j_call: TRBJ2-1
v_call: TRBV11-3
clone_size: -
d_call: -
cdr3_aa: CASSLARGEGQFF
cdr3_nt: TGTGCCAGCAGCTTAGCCAGGGGAGAAGGGCAGTTCTTC

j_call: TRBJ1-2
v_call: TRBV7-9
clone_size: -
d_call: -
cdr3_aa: CASSYDSPRYGYTF
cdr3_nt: TGTGCCAGCAGCTACGACAGTCCCCGCTATGGCTACACCTTC

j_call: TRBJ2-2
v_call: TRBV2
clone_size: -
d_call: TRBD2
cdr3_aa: CASSESSSGRNTGELFF
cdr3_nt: TGTGCCAGCAGTGAATCCTCTAGCGGGAGGAACACCGGGGAGCTGTTTTTT

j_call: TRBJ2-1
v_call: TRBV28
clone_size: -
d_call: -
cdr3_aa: CASSANPRRGNEQFF
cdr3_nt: TGTGCCAGCAGTGCTAACCCGAGGCGGGGCAATGAGCAGTTCTTC

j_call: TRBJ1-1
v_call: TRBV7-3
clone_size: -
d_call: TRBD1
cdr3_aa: CASSWDRVGPEAFF
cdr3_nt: TGTGCCAGCAGCTGGGACAGGGTGGGGCCTGAAGCTTTCTTT

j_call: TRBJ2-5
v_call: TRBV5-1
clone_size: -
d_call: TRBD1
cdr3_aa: CASSSDRGTQYF
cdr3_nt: TGCGCCAGCAGCTCCGACAGGGGAACCCAGTACTTC

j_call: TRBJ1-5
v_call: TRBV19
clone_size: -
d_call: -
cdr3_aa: CASSIGQNQPQHF
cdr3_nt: TGTGCCAGTAGTATAGGACAGAATCAGCCCCAGCATTTT

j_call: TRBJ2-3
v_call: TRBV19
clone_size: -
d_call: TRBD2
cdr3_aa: CASLSGRARTDTQYF
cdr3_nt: TGTGCCAGCCTTAGCGGGAGGGCCCGAACAGATACGCAGTATTTT

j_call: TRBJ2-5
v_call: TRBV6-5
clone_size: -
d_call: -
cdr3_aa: CASSYSAQGSQETQYF
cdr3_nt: TGTGCCAGCAGTTACTCGGCCCAGGGGTCGCAAGAGACCCAGTACTTC

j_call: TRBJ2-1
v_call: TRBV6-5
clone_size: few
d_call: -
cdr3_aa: CASTWGETTEQFF
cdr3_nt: TGTGCCAGCACCTGGGGAGAGACCACTGAGCAGTTCTTC

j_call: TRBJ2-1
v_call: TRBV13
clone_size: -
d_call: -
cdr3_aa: CASSRSSQVRNYNEQFF
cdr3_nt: TGTGCCAGCAGCCGGTCTTCCCAAGTCAGGAACTACAATGAGCAGTTCTTC

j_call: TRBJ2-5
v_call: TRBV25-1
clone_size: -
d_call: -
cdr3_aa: CASSGSSHGWGETQYF
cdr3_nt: TGTGCCAGCAGTGGCTCTAGCCACGGCTGGGGTGAGACCCAGTACTTC

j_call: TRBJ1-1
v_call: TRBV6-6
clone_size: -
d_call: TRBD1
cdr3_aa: CASRTWDRGSDEAFF
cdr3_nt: TGTGCCAGCAGAACCTGGGACAGGGGGAGTGATGAAGCTTTCTTT

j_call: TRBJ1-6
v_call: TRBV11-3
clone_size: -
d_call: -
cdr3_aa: CASSPIGGYNSPLHF
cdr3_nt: TGTGCCAGCAGCCCCATCGGGGGATATAATTCACCCCTCCACTTT

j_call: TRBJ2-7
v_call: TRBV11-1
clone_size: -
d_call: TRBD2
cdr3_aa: CASHPGTSGSEQYF
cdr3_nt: TGTGCCAGCCATCCCGGGACTAGCGGTTCCGAGCAGTACTTC

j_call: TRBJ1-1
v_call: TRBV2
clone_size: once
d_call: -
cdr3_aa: CASRLSRQAMQKTEAFF
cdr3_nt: TGTGCCAGCAGACTTTCTCGGCAGGCCATGCAGAAAACTGAAGCTTTCTTT

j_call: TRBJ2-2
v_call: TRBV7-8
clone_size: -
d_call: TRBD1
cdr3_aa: CASSTRTGASNTGELFF
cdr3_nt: TGTGCCAGCAGCACCCGGACAGGGGCGTCTAACACCGGGGAGCTGTTTTTT

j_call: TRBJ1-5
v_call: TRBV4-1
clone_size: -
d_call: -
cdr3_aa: CASSHLGEQPQHF
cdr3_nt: TGCGCCAGCAGCCACTTAGGGGAACAGCCCCAGCATTTT

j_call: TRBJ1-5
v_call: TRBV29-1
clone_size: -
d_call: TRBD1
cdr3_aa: CSVRTGGNQPQHF
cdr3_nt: TGCAGCGTTCGGACAGGGGGTAATCAGCCCCAGCATTTT

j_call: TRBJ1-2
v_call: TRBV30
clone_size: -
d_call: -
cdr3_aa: CAWSADQGYGYTF
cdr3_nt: TGTGCCTGGAGCGCTGATCAGGGTTATGGCTACACCTTC

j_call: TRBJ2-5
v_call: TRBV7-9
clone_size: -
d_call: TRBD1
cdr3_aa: CASSLGQGTLVETQYF
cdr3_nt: TGTGCCAGCAGCTTAGGACAGGGGACTCTGGTGGAGACCCAGTACTTC

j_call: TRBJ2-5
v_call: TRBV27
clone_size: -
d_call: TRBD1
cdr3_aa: CATGRQGAGETQYF
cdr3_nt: TGTGCCACCGGACGTCAGGGGGCAGGAGAGACCCAGTACTTC

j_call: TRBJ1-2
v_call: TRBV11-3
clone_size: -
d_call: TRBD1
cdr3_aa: CASSEQGALGYTF
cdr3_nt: TGTGCCAGCAGCGAACAGGGGGCATTAGGCTACACCTTC

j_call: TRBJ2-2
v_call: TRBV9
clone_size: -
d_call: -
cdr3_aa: CASSPRGVGGPSTGELFF
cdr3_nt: TGTGCCAGCAGCCCGAGAGGGGTGGGGGGGCCGAGCACCGGGGAGCTGTTTTTT

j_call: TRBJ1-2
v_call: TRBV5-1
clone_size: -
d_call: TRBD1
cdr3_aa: CASSFDREHGYTF
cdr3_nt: TGCGCCAGCAGCTTCGACAGGGAACATGGCTACACCTTC

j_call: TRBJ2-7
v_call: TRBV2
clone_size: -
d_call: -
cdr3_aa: CATYTYEQYF
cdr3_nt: TGTGCCACGTATACCTACGAGCAGTACTTC

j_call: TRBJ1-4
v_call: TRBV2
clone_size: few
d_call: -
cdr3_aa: CASSRLTGTNEKLFF
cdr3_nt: TGTGCCAGCAGTAGACTGACAGGAACTAATGAAAAACTGTTTTTT

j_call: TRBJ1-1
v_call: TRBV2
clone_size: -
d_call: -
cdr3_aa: CASTLRRGASETEAFF
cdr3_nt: TGTGCCAGCACCCTACGACGGGGGGCGAGTGAGACTGAAGCTTTCTTT

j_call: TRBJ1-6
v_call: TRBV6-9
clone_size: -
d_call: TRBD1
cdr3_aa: CASSPGTEILTTSPLHF
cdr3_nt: TGTGCCAGCAGTCCCGGGACAGAAATATTGACCACCTCACCCCTCCACTTT

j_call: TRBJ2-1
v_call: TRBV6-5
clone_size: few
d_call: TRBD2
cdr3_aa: CASRLAGEINEQFF
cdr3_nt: TGTGCCAGCAGACTAGCGGGGGAGATAAATGAGCAGTTCTTC

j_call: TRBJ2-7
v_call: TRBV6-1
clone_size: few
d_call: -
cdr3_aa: CASSVELSSYEQYF
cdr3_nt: TGTGCCAGCAGTGTGGAGTTGAGCTCCTACGAGCAGTACTTC

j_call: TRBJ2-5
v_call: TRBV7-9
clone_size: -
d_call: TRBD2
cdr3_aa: CASSLPSGRAETQYF
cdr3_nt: TGTGCCAGCAGCTTGCCTAGCGGGAGGGCGGAGACCCAGTACTTC

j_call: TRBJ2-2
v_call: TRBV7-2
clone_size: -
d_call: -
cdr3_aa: CASSLQTANTGELFF
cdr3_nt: TGTGCCAGCAGCTTACAAACTGCGAACACCGGGGAGCTGTTTTTT

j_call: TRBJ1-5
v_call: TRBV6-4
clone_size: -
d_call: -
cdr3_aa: CASRPDRDTNQPQHF
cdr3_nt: TGTGCCAGCAGGCCCGACCGGGACACTAATCAGCCCCAGCATTTT